This T cell receptor beta chain comes out of a study of identical twins. Study-wide results and caveats: Among monozygotic twins, out-of-frame TCR alpha sharing exceeded what models predicted.

TCRdb itself ran the 5' RACE reads through MiXCR, one entry per CDR3 protein. Among 690,000 or so distinct CDR3 sequences listed, 8.5% to 9% were seen once. This clonotype was counted at least ten times. The antigen is not known. V trimming: 3 bases; J trimming: 1 base; junction bases outside the gene matches: 7. Germline V gene data show CDR1 as LGHNA and CDR2 as YNFKEQ. This CDR3 comprises 16 residues. This sample also belongs to another study, concerning yellow fever vaccine responses in identical twins. This second report adds: Twins' T cell vaccine responses reportedly looked partly convergent, partly personalized.

The receptor was isolated from a woman aged 18-29 years in good health. V usage is TRBV4-2 and J usage is TRBJ2-3; 7 positions agree with TRBD1. The material sequenced was PBMCs. The CDR3 protein is CASSQIGQDRTDTQYF. In nucleotides, the CDR3 is TGTGCCAGCAGCCAGATAGGACAGGACCGCACAGATACGCAGTATTTT.